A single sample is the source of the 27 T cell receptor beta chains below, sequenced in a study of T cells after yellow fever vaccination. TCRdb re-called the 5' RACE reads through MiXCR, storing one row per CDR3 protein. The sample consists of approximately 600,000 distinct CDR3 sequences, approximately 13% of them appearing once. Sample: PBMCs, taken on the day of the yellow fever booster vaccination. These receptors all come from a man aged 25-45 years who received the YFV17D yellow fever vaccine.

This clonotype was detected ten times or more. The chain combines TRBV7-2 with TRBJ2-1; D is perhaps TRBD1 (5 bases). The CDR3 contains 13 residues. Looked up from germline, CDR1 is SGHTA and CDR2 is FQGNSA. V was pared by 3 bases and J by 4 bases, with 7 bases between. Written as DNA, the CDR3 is TGTGCCAGCAGCTTCCAGGGTTACAATGAGCAGTTCTTC. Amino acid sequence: CASSFQGYNEQFF.

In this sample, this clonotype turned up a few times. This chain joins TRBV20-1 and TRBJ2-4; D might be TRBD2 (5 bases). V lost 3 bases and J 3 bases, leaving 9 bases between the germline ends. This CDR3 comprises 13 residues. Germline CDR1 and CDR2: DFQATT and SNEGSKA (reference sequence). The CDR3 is CSASKADKNIQYF. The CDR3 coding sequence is TGCAGTGCTAGTAAAGCGGACAAAAACATTCAGTACTTC.

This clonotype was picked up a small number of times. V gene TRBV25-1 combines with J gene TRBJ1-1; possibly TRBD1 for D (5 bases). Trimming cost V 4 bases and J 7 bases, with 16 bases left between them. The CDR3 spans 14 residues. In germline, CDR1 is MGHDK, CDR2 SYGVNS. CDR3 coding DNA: TGTGCCAGCAGTGCCCTCCTGGGGGACCATGAAGCTTTCTTT. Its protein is CASSALLGDHEAFF.

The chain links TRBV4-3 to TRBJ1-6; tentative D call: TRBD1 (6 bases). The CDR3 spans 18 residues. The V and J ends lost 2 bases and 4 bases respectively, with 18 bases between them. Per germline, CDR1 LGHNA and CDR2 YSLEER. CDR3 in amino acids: CASSQNGAPGQYNSPLHF. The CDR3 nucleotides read TGCGCCAGCAGCCAAAATGGCGCCCCGGGACAATATAATTCACCCCTCCACTTT.

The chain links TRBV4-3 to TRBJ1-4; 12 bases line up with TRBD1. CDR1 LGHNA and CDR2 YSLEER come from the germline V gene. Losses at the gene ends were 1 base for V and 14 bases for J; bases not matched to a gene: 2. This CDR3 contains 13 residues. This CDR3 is CASSQGDRGPLFF. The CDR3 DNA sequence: TGCGCCAGCAGCCAAGGGGACAGGGGGCCTCTGTTTTTT.

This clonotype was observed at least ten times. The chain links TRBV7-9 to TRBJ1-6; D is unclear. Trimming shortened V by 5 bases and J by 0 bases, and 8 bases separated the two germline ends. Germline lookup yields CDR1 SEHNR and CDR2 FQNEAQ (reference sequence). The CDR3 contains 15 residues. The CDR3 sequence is CASSLSSSYNSPLHF. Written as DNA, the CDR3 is TGTGCCAGCAGCCTCAGTAGCTCCTATAATTCACCCCTCCACTTT.

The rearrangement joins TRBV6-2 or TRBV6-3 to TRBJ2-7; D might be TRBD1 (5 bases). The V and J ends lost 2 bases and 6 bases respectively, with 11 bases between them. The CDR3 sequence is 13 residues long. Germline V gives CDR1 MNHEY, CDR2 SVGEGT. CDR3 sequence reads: CASSYRGFGEQYF. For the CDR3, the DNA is TGTGCCAGCAGTTACAGGGGATTCGGCGAGCAGTACTTC.

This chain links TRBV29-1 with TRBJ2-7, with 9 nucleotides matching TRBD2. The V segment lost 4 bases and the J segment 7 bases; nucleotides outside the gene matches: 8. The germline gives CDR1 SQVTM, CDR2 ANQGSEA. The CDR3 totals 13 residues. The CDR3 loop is CSVVREGRREQYF. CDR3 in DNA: TGCAGCGTTGTGCGGGAGGGCCGGCGAGAGCAGTACTTC.

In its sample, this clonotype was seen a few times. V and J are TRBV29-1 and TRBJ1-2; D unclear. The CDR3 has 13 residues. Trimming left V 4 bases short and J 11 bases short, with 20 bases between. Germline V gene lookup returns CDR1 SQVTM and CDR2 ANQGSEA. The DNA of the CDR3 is TGCAGCGTTGGCCCCCTCAGAGGAGCCAGATACACCTTC. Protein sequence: CSVGPLRGARYTF.

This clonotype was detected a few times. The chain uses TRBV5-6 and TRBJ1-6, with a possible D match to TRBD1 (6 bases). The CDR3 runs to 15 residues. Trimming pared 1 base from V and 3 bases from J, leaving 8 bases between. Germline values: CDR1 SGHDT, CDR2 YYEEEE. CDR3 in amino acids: CASSLRGHYNSPLHF. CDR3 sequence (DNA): TGTGCCAGCAGCTTGCGGGGACACTATAATTCACCCCTCCACTTT.

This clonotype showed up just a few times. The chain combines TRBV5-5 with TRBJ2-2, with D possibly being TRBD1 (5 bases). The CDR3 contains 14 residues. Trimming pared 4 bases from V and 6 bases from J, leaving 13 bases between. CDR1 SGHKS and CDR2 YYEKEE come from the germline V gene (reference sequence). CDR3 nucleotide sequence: TGTGCCAGCAGCGCGACAGTTTCTCCCGGGGAGCTGTTTTTT. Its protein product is CASSATVSPGELFF. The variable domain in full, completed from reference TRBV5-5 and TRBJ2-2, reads DAGVTQSPTHLIKTRGQQVTLRCSPISGHKSVSWYQQVLGQGPQFIFQYYEKEERGRGNFPDRFSARQFPNYSSELNVNALLLGDSALYLCASSATVSPGELFFGEGSRLTVL.

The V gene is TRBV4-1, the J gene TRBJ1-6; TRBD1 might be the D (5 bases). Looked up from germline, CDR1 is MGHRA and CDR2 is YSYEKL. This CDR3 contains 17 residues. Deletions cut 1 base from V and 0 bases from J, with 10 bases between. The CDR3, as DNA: TGCGCCAGCAGCCAAGGACAGCTTAGCTCCTATAATTCACCCCTCCACTTT. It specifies CASSQGQLSSYNSPLHF.

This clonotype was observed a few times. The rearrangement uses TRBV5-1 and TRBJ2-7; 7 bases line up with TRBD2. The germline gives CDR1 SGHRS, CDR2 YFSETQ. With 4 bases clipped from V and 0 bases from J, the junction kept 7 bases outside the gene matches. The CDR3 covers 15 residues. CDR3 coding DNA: TGCGCCAGCAGCCCTGGGGGGACTACCTCCTACGAGCAGTACTTC. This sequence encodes CASSPGGTTSYEQYF.

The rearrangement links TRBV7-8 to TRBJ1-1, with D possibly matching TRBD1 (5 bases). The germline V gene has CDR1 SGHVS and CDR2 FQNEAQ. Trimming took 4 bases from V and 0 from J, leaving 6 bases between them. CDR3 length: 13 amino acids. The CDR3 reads CASSWGMNTEAFF. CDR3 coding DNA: TGTGCCAGCAGCTGGGGCATGAACACTGAAGCTTTCTTT.

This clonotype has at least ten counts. CDR3 sequence: CASLSTDTQYF. The CDR3 nucleotides read TGTGCCAGCTTAAGCACAGATACGCAGTATTTT. The chain links TRBV7-2 to TRBJ2-3, with D hard to call. CDR1 SGHTA and CDR2 FQGNSA come from the germline V gene. The CDR3 is 11 amino acids. The ends were cut back, 8 bases at V and 0 bases at J, with 3 bases in the middle.

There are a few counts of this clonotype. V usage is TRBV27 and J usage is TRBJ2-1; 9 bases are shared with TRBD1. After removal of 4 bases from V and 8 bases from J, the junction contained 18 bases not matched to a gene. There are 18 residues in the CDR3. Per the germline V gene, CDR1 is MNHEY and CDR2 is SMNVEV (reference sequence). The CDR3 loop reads CASSSQGGGTGYRHEQFF. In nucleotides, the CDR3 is TGTGCCAGCAGTTCCCAAGGGGGGGGGACAGGGTATAGACATGAGCAGTTCTTC.

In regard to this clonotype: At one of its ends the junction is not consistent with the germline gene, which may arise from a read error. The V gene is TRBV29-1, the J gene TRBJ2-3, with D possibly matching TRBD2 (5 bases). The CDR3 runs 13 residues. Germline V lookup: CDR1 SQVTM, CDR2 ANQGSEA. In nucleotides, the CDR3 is TGCAGCGTTGGAGGCCCCGGCGGAGGCCTCCGGCATTTT. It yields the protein CSVGGPGGGLRHF.

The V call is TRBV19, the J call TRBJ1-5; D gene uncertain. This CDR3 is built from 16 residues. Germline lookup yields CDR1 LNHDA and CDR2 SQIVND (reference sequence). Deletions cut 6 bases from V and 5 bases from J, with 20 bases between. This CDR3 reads CASRKARPGGDQPQHF. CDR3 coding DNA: TGTGCCAGTAGAAAGGCACGTCCGGGAGGAGATCAGCCCCAGCATTTT.

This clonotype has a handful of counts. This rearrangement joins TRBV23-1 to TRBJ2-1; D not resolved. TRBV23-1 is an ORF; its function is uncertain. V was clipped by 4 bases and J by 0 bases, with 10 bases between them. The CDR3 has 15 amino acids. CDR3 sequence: CASSRSVSSYNEQFF. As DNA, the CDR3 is TGCGCCAGCAGTCGTTCAGTCAGCTCCTACAATGAGCAGTTCTTC.

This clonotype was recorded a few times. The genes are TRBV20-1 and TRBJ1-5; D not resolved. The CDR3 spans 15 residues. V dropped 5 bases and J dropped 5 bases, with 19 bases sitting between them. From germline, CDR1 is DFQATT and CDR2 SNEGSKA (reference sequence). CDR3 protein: CSASPPGSQDQPQHF. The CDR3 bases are TGCAGTGCTTCTCCCCCCGGCAGTCAGGATCAGCCCCAGCATTTT.

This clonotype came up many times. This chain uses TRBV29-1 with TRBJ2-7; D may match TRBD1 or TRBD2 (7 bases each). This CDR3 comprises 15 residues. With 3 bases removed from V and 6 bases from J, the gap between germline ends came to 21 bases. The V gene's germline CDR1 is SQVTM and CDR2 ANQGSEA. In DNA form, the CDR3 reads TGCAGCGTTGACGCATCCCCAGGGGGGGTTGGCGAGCAGTACTTC. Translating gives CSVDASPGGVGEQYF.

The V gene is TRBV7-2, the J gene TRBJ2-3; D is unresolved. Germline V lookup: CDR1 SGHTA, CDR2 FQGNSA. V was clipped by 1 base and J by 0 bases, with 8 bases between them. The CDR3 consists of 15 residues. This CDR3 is CASSLVRQSTDTQYF. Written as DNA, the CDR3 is TGTGCCAGCAGCTTAGTGAGGCAGAGCACAGATACGCAGTATTTT. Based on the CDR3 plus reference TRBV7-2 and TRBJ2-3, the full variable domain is GAGVSQSPSNKVTEKGKDVELRCDPISGHTALYWYRQSLGQGLEFLIYFQGNSAPDKSGLPSDRFSAERTGGSVSTLTIQRTQQEDSAVYLCASSLVRQSTDTQYFGPGTRLTVL.

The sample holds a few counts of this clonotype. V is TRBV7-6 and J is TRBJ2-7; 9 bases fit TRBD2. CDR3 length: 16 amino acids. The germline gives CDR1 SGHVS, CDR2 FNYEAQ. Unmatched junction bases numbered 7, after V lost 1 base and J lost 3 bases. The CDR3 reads CASSLVGLAGIYEQYF. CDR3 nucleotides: TGTGCCAGCAGCTTAGTTGGCCTAGCGGGAATCTACGAGCAGTACTTC.

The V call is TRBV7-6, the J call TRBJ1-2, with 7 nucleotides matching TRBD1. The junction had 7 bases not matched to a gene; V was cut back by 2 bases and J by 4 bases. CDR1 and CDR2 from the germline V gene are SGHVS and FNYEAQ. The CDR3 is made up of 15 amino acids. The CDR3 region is CASSLFGTEIYGYTF. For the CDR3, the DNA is TGTGCCAGCAGCTTATTTGGGACAGAGATCTATGGCTACACCTTC. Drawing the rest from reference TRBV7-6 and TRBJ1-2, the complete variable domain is GAGVSQSPRYKVTKRGQDVALRCDPISGHVSLYWYRQALGQGPEFLTYFNYEAQQDKSGLPNDRFSAERPEGSISTLTIQRTEQRDSAMYRCASSLFGTEIYGYTFGSGTRLTVV.

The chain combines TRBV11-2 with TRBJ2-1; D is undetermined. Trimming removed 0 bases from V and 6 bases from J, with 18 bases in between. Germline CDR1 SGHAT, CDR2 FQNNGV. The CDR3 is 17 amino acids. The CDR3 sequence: CASSLERGIQFLNEQFF. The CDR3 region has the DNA TGTGCCAGCAGCTTAGAACGTGGGATCCAATTCCTCAATGAGCAGTTCTTC.

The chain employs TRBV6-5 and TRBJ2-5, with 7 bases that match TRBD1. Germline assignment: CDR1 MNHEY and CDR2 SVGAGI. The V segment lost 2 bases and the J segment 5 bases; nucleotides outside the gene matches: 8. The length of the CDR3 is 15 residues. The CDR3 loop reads CASSYVLRGQETQYF. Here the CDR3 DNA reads TGTGCCAGCAGTTACGTACTGAGGGGGCAGGAGACCCAGTACTTC.

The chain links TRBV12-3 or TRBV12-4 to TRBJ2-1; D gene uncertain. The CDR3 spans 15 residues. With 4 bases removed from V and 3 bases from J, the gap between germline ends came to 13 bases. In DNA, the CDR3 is TGTGCCAGCAGTTCTCGAAGGGTGGGCTACAATGAGCAGTTCTTC. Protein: CASSSRRVGYNEQFF.